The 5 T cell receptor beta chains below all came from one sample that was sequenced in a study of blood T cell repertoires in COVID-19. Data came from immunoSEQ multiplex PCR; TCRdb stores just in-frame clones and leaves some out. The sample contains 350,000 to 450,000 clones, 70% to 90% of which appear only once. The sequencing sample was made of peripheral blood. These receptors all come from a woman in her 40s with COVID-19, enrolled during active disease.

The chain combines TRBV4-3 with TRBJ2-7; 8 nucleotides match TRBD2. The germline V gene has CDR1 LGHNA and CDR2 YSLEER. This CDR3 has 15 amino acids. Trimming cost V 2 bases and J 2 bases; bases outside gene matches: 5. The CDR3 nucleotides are TGCGCCAGCAGCCAATTTGGGACTAGACCCTACGAGCAGTACTTC. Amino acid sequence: CASSQFGTRPYEQYF.

CDR3 in DNA: TGCAGCGTCCGAATCCGACTGGGAGGCACTGAAGCTTTCTTT. This codes for CSVRIRLGGTEAFF. The genes are TRBV29-1 and TRBJ1-1; no firm D call. The V gene's germline CDR1 is SQVTM and CDR2 ANQGSEA. This CDR3 contains 14 residues. V lost 6 bases and J 4 bases, leaving 18 bases between the germline ends.

CDR3 sequence: CASSLRGVGNQPQHF. The CDR3 coding sequence is TGTGCCAGCAGCTTGAGGGGTGTCGGCAATCAGCCCCAGCATTTT. This rearrangement joins TRBV5-5 to TRBJ1-5; D might be TRBD1 (5 bases). V lost 1 base, J lost 2 bases, and 10 bases lay in between. CDR3 length: 15 residues. The germline V gene encodes CDR1 SGHKS and CDR2 YYEKEE (reference sequence).

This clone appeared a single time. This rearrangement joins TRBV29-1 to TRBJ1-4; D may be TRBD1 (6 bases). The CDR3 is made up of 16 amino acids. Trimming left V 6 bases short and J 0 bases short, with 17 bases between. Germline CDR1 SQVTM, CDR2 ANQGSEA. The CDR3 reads CSVGGAGTATNEKLFF. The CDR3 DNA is TGCAGCGTGGGGGGGGCAGGGACTGCAACTAATGAAAAACTGTTTTTT.

The CDR3 loop is CASHRMGADEQYF. CDR3 nucleotide sequence: TGTGCCAGTCACCGGATGGGGGCGGACGAGCAGTACTTC. The chain has TRBV5-8 and TRBJ2-7; possible D gene TRBD1, 6 bases. Germline loops: CDR1 SGHTS, CDR2 YDEGEE. V lost 8 bases to trimming and J lost 5 bases, with 17 bases between them. The CDR3 extends over 13 amino acids.